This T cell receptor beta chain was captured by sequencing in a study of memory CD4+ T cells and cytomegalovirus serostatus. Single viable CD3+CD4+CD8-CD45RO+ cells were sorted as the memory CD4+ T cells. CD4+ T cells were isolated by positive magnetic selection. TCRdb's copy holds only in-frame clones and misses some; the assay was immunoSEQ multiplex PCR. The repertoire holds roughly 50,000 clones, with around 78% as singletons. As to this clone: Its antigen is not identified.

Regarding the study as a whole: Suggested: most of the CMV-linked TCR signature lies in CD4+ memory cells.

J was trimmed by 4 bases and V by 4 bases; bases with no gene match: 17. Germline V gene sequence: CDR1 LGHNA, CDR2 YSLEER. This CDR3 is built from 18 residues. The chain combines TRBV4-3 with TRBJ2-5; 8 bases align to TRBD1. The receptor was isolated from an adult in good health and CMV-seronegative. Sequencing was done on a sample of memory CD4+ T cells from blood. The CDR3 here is CASSPTLPGGIGLETQYF. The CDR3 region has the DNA TGCGCCAGCAGCCCAACCCTGCCAGGGGGCATAGGGTTAGAGACCCAGTACTTC.